A selection of T cell receptor beta chains follows, all from one sample in a study of blood T cell repertoires in COVID-19. Profiling relied on immunoSEQ multiplex PCR, and the TCRdb table lists in-frame clones only, not all of them. The sample holds 150,000 to 200,000 clones, 85% seen once. The material sequenced was peripheral blood. The receptors originated from a human donor with acute or convalescent COVID-19. The donor label of this sample is uncertain. The CDR3 runs from the conserved cysteine through the conserved F or W. The D gene is left open where the match is weak. Only part of the rows carry a size: once, few, many, or a class if the clone is expanded.

>TRBJ2-7|-|-|TRBV9
CASSVGQGGHEQYF
TGTGCCAGCAGCGTAGGGCAGGGTGGCCACGAGCAGTACTTC
>TRBJ1-2|-|-|TRBV9
CASSPTVRLDGYTF
TGTGCCAGCAGCCCCACGGTGAGGTTAGATGGCTACACCTTC
>TRBJ1-1|-|once|TRBV3-1/TRBV3-2
CASSPTVNTEAFF
TGTGCCAGCAGCCCGACAGTGAACACTGAAGCTTTCTTT
>TRBJ2-5|TRBD1|-|TRBV7-6
CASSTRPDRAETQYF
TGTGCCAGCAGCACCCGTCCTGACAGGGCAGAGACCCAGTACTTC
>TRBJ1-2|TRBD1|once|TRBV6-5
CASRGRPGTGDGYTF
TGTGCCAGCAGGGGGAGGCCCGGGACAGGGGATGGCTACACCTTC
>TRBJ1-1|-|-|TRBV19
CASSMPATGSAEAFF
TGTGCCAGTAGTATGCCCGCGACAGGTAGCGCTGAAGCTTTCTTT
>TRBJ1-2|-|-|TRBV5-1
CASSLGQAYWGYTF
TGCGCCAGCAGCTTGGGACAGGCCTACTGGGGCTACACCTTC
>TRBJ1-5|TRBD1|-|TRBV27
CASSLIGGRNQPQHF
TGTGCCAGCAGTCTCATAGGGGGCCGCAATCAGCCCCAGCATTTT
>TRBJ2-3|TRBD2|-|TRBV7-9
CASSLERGRTDTQYF
TGTGCCAGCAGCTTAGAGCGGGGACGCACAGATACGCAGTATTTT
>TRBJ1-2|-|-|TRBV12-3/TRBV12-4
CASSFSSGGYTF
TGTGCCAGCAGTTTTTCCAGCGGTGGCTACACCTTC
>TRBJ1-6|-|-|TRBV4-1
CASSPQGNSPLHF
TGCGCCAGCAGCCCCCAGGGCAATTCACCCCTCCACTTT
>TRBJ1-2|-|-|TRBV11-3
CASSWREAEGFLYGYTF
TGTGCCAGCAGCTGGAGGGAGGCGGAGGGTTTCCTATATGGCTACACCTTC
>TRBJ1-2|-|-|TRBV30
CAWSVGRANYGYTF
TGTGCCTGGAGTGTGGGGAGGGCTAACTATGGCTACACCTTC
>TRBJ2-5|TRBD2|-|TRBV10-1
CASSESSSGGQETQYF
TGCGCCAGCAGTGAGTCGTCGAGCGGGGGCCAAGAGACCCAGTACTTC
>TRBJ2-1|TRBD2|-|TRBV9
CASSGSGGEQFF
TGTGCCAGCAGCGGTAGCGGGGGAGAGCAGTTCTTC
>TRBJ1-5|-|few|TRBV6-2/TRBV6-3
CASSYQQALLNQPQHF
TGTGCCAGCAGTTATCAACAGGCGCTCCTCAATCAGCCCCAGCATTTT
>TRBJ1-5|TRBD1|-|TRBV18
CASSPPGRGQGQPQHF
TGTGCCAGCTCACCACCAGGCAGGGGGCAGGGGCAGCCCCAGCATTTT
>TRBJ2-1|-|-|TRBV4-3
CASSRQSSSYNEQFF
TGCGCCAGCAGCCGACAGTCGAGCTCCTACAATGAGCAGTTCTTC
>TRBJ1-5|-|-|TRBV18
CASSPHSDQPQHF
TGTGCCAGCTCACCACACAGTGATCAGCCCCAGCATTTT
>TRBJ2-7|TRBD1|-|TRBV5-1
CASSLKGQGEQYF
TGCGCCAGCAGCTTGAAGGGACAGGGCGAGCAGTACTTC
>TRBJ2-5|TRBD1|-|TRBV24-1
CATSERDRGPLYF
TGTGCCACCAGTGAACGGGACAGGGGCCCCCTCTACTTC
>TRBJ1-1|-|-|TRBV6-5
CASTSGRNTEAFF
TGTGCCAGCACATCTGGGCGGAACACTGAAGCTTTCTTT
>TRBJ1-2|TRBD1|-|TRBV4-2
CASSQARDSSYGYTF
TGTGCCAGCAGCCAAGCCCGGGACAGCTCCTATGGCTACACCTTC
>TRBJ1-4|-|-|TRBV27
CASRLDRRNEKLFF
TGTGCCAGCAGATTGGACAGAAGAAATGAAAAACTGTTTTTT
>TRBJ1-1|TRBD1|few|TRBV9
CASSVGQGITEAFF
TGTGCCAGCAGCGTAGGACAGGGGATCACTGAAGCTTTCTTT
>TRBJ1-2|TRBD1|-|TRBV2
CASSLGQGVSYGYTF
TGTGCCAGCAGTCTCGGACAGGGGGTGAGCTATGGCTACACCTTC
>TRBJ2-3|-|-|TRBV7-2
CASSFSQRAGDTQYF
TGTGCCAGCAGCTTTTCTCAGCGGGCCGGGGATACGCAGTATTTT
>TRBJ1-5|TRBD1|-|TRBV19
CASRKSTGRKFDNQPQHF
TGTGCCAGTAGAAAATCGACAGGGCGGAAATTCGACAATCAGCCCCAGCATTTT
>TRBJ1-2|TRBD1|-|TRBV27
CASSLFGTGFGYTF
TGTGCCAGCAGTTTATTCGGGACAGGGTTCGGCTACACCTTC
>TRBJ1-2|-|once|TRBV27
CASSLFSGEHGYTF
TGTGCCAGCAGTTTATTTTCGGGGGAGCATGGCTACACCTTC
>TRBJ1-3|-|once|TRBV30
CAWRSGAGNTIYF
TGTGCCTGGAGATCCGGGGCTGGAAACACCATATATTTT
>TRBJ2-3|TRBD2|few|TRBV5-6
CASSLPGTSGGVRPDTQYF
TGTGCCAGCAGCTTGCCTGGGACTAGCGGGGGGGTACGCCCAGATACGCAGTATTTT
>TRBJ1-2|TRBD1|-|TRBV30
CAWYRQGAGYGYTF
TGTGCCTGGTACCGACAGGGGGCGGGGTATGGCTACACCTTC
>TRBJ1-5|-|-|TRBV6-5
CASGGNSNQPQHF
TGTGCCAGCGGGGGGAATAGCAATCAGCCCCAGCATTTT
>TRBJ1-6|-|-|TRBV4-3
CASSLTRAGNSPLHF
TGCGCCAGCAGCCTCACTAGGGCGGGGAATTCACCCCTCCACTTT
>TRBJ1-2|TRBD1|once|TRBV18
CASSQETGLSNYGYTF
TGTGCCAGCTCACAGGAGACAGGGCTTTCTAACTATGGCTACACCTTC
>TRBJ2-1|TRBD2|once|TRBV7-9
CASRHFGGGVRLAYNEQFF
TGTGCCAGCAGACACTTCGGCGGGGGGGTTCGGTTGGCCTACAATGAGCAGTTCTTC